A selection of T cell receptor beta chains follows, all from one sample in a study of naive and memory T cell subsets. TCRdb processed the UMI-ligation and nested PCR reads anew with MiXCR; each CDR3 protein has one entry. Here the sample spans more than 120,000 distinct CDR3 sequences, 15% to 25% being singletons. What was sequenced was naive CD8+ T cells from blood. The receptors here all came from a human donor in good health. The CDR3 runs from the conserved cysteine through the conserved F or W. D genes are given only for firm matches. Where a row states a size, it is once, few, many or the class of an expanded clone; other rows omit it.

clone size	J gene	D gene	V gene	CDR3 protein	CDR3 DNA
-	TRBJ2-7	TRBD1	TRBV13	CASSSDRLHEQYF	TGTGCCAGCAGCTCGGACAGGCTCCACGAGCAGTACTTC
-	TRBJ1-1	TRBD1	TRBV6-5	CASSYGQGLSEAFF	TGTGCCAGCAGTTACGGACAGGGGTTGTCTGAAGCTTTCTTT
once	TRBJ2-4	-	TRBV13	CASSEGSIGKNIQYF	TGTGCCAGCAGCGAAGGATCCATTGGCAAAAACATTCAGTACTTC
-	TRBJ2-3	-	TRBV29-1	CSVLSGPGTDTQYF	TGCAGCGTTCTCTCGGGCCCTGGCACAGATACGCAGTATTTT
-	TRBJ2-5	TRBD1	TRBV6-2/TRBV6-3	CASSPGQGFETQYF	TGTGCCAGCAGCCCGGGACAGGGGTTTGAGACCCAGTACTTC
-	TRBJ2-7	TRBD2	TRBV7-9	CASSSGLAGGGFSYEQYF	TGTGCCAGCAGCTCCGGACTAGCGGGAGGGGGCTTCTCCTACGAGCAGTACTTC
few	TRBJ2-2	TRBD2	TRBV24-1	CATSDTGLVGPTGELFF	TGTGCCACCAGTGATACCGGACTAGTGGGGCCCACCGGGGAGCTGTTTTTT
few	TRBJ2-7	-	TRBV30	CAWTLGGSSYEQYF	TGTGCCTGGACTCTAGGCGGAAGCTCCTACGAGCAGTACTTC
few	TRBJ2-3	-	TRBV12-3/TRBV12-4	CASSEVGTDTQYF	TGTGCCAGCAGTGAGGTCGGCACAGATACGCAGTATTTT
few	TRBJ2-7	TRBD2	TRBV5-1	CASSLGLAGLQYEQYF	TGCGCCAGCAGCTTGGGACTAGCGGGACTTCAGTACGAGCAGTACTTC
-	TRBJ2-7	-	TRBV29-1	CSVATHQWEQYF	TGCAGCGTTGCGACCCACCAGTGGGAGCAGTACTTC
-	TRBJ2-1	-	TRBV7-6	CASSLEGGAVYNEQFF	TGTGCCAGCAGCTTAGAAGGGGGAGCGGTATACAATGAGCAGTTCTTC
-	TRBJ1-1	-	TRBV5-1	CASSYSWGTEAFF	TGCGCCAGCAGCTACTCCTGGGGGACTGAAGCTTTCTTT
-	TRBJ2-7	-	TRBV30	CAFIRGVDEQYF	TGTGCCTTCATAAGGGGAGTTGACGAGCAGTACTTC
once	TRBJ1-2	-	TRBV7-8	CASSLVPGANYGYTF	TGTGCCAGCAGCTTAGTACCGGGGGCGAACTATGGCTACACCTTC
many	TRBJ2-7	TRBD2	TRBV28	CASSGGYYEQYF	TGTGCCAGCAGCGGGGGGTACTACGAGCAGTACTTC
-	TRBJ2-6	-	TRBV4-1	CASSQDQHGLSTVLTF	TGCGCCAGCAGCCAAGATCAGCATGGGTTGTCGACCGTCCTGACTTTC
few	TRBJ2-3	-	TRBV28	CASSFLTDNTDTQYF	TGTGCCAGCAGTTTCCTGACAGACAACACAGATACGCAGTATTTT
few	TRBJ2-1	-	TRBV29-1	CSVVGSTYNEQFF	TGCAGCGTTGTCGGGAGTACTTACAATGAGCAGTTCTTC
-	TRBJ2-1	-	TRBV12-5	CASAPSRIPYNEQFF	TGTGCTAGTGCCCCTTCGCGGATTCCATACAATGAGCAGTTCTTC
-	TRBJ1-5	-	TRBV12-3/TRBV12-4	CASRADLNQPQHF	TGTGCCAGCAGGGCAGATCTAAACCAGCCCCAGCATTTT
few	TRBJ2-4	TRBD2	TRBV7-9	CASTRSGSALEAKNIQYF	TGTGCCAGCACTCGTAGCGGGAGTGCCCTCGAGGCCAAAAACATTCAGTACTTC
few	TRBJ2-1	TRBD2	TRBV29-1	CSVEGGSSYNEQFF	TGCAGCGTTGAGGGCGGGAGCTCCTACAATGAGCAGTTCTTC
-	TRBJ2-7	TRBD2	TRBV15	CATSREAGGTYEQYF	TGTGCCACCAGCAGGGAAGCGGGAGGGACCTACGAGCAGTACTTC
few	TRBJ2-1	TRBD1	TRBV10-2	CASSRDSLYNEQFF	TGCGCCAGCAGTAGGGACAGCTTATACAATGAGCAGTTCTTC
once	TRBJ1-2	-	TRBV24-1	CATSDPYGYTF	TGTGCCACCAGTGATCCGTATGGCTACACCTTC
-	TRBJ2-2	-	TRBV25-1	CASSEYGAGSGELFF	TGTGCCAGCAGTGAATATGGAGCAGGGTCCGGGGAGCTGTTTTTT
few	TRBJ1-1	-	TRBV29-1	CSVEDWTWGVPEAFF	TGCAGCGTTGAAGATTGGACATGGGGGGTCCCTGAAGCTTTCTTT
few	TRBJ2-7	TRBD1	TRBV20-1	CSASLGQGGSYEQYF	TGCAGTGCTAGCCTCGGACAGGGCGGCTCCTACGAGCAGTACTTC
-	TRBJ2-7	TRBD1	TRBV29-1	CSVEDPTGEPYEQYF	TGCAGCGTTGAAGACCCGACAGGGGAACCCTACGAGCAGTACTTC
-	TRBJ2-7	-	TRBV27	CASSWETGDHYEQYF	TGTGCCAGCAGCTGGGAGACAGGCGACCACTACGAGCAGTACTTC
-	TRBJ2-7	-	TRBV5-6	CASSLTGSFYEQYF	TGTGCCAGCAGCTTGACAGGGTCGTTCTACGAGCAGTACTTC
-	TRBJ2-7	TRBD1	TRBV15	CATSRTGTGDLEQYF	TGTGCCACCAGCAGAACCGGGACAGGGGATCTCGAGCAGTACTTC
-	TRBJ1-2	-	TRBV9	CASSARPAGGDGYTF	TGTGCCAGCAGCGCACGCCCGGCGGGGGGCGATGGCTACACCTTC
-	TRBJ1-3	-	TRBV7-9	CASSDEDPFPKNTIYF	TGTGCCAGCAGCGACGAGGACCCTTTCCCTAAGAACACCATATATTTT
-	TRBJ2-7	TRBD2	TRBV20-1	CSAREGTNSYEQYF	TGCAGTGCCCGCGAGGGGACTAACTCCTACGAGCAGTACTTC
few	TRBJ1-5	-	TRBV6-6	CASSGEDRPNQPQHF	TGTGCCAGCAGTGGGGAGGACAGACCGAATCAGCCCCAGCATTTT
-	TRBJ2-5	-	TRBV5-1	CASSLWIQGGIGEETQYF	TGCGCCAGCAGCTTGTGGATACAGGGAGGGATAGGAGAAGAGACCCAGTACTTC
few	TRBJ2-1	TRBD2	TRBV10-2	CASLAGGNEQFF	TGCGCCAGCTTAGCGGGAGGCAATGAGCAGTTCTTC
many	TRBJ2-7	-	TRBV12-3/TRBV12-4	CASTSGLSYEQYF	TGTGCCAGCACCTCGGGACTGTCATACGAGCAGTACTTC
few	TRBJ1-5	TRBD1	TRBV4-1	CASSREGAYSNQPQHF	TGCGCCAGCAGTCGAGAGGGGGCATATAGCAATCAGCCCCAGCATTTT
few	TRBJ1-2	TRBD1	TRBV11-2	CASSLGGRQGLWGYTF	TGTGCCAGCAGCTTGGGGGGGAGACAGGGGCTCTGGGGCTACACCTTC
few	TRBJ1-5	-	TRBV4-1	CASSLVEDTYQPQHF	TGCGCCAGCAGCCTTGTAGAGGACACGTATCAGCCCCAGCATTTT
-	TRBJ2-3	TRBD2	TRBV7-9	CASRTGTSGRWGTDTQYF	TGTGCCAGCAGGACCGGGACTAGCGGGAGGTGGGGCACAGATACGCAGTATTTT
-	TRBJ1-2	-	TRBV6-5	CASSGTGFGYGYTF	TGTGCCAGCAGTGGTACAGGGTTTGGCTATGGCTACACCTTC
-	TRBJ2-3	-	TRBV4-1	CASSQQEGRDTDTQYF	TGCGCCAGCAGCCAACAGGAGGGGCGGGACACAGATACGCAGTATTTT
-	TRBJ1-1	TRBD1	TRBV18	CASSPWDRPDTAFF	TGTGCCAGCTCACCCTGGGACAGACCAGATACGGCTTTCTTT
-	TRBJ2-2	-	TRBV5-4	CASTLSTGELFF	TGTGCCAGCACCTTGAGCACCGGGGAGCTGTTTTTT
-	TRBJ1-2	TRBD1	TRBV29-1	CSVSSGQGSYGYTF	TGCAGCGTTTCAAGCGGACAGGGGAGCTATGGCTACACCTTC
-	TRBJ1-2	-	TRBV9	CASSGGVYGYTF	TGTGCCAGCAGCGGGGGGGTCTATGGCTACACCTTC
-	TRBJ1-5	-	TRBV27	CASSFAGDRLNQPQHF	TGTGCCAGCAGTTTCGCAGGGGATCGATTGAATCAGCCCCAGCATTTT
few	TRBJ2-3	-	TRBV28	CASSRDRTTDTQYF	TGTGCCAGCAGTCGGGACCGGACCACAGATACGCAGTATTTT
-	TRBJ2-7	TRBD2	TRBV6-5	CASSPGVSGRIYEQYF	TGTGCCAGCAGTCCCGGGGTTAGCGGGAGGATATACGAGCAGTACTTC
few	TRBJ2-1	-	TRBV27	CASSLGSHNEQFF	TGTGCCAGCAGTTTAGGGAGCCACAATGAGCAGTTCTTC
-	TRBJ2-4	-	TRBV12-3/TRBV12-4	CASSFGGSQNIQYF	TGTGCCAGCAGTTTTGGGGGGTCGCAAAACATTCAGTACTTC
many	TRBJ2-5	TRBD2	TRBV3-1	CASSRGAGGQETQYF	TGTGCCAGCAGCCGGGGGGCGGGGGGCCAAGAGACCCAGTACTTC
-	TRBJ1-4	-	TRBV30	CAWSVLEKLFF	TGTGCCTGGAGTGTACTTGAAAAACTGTTTTTT
-	TRBJ1-5	-	TRBV4-1	CASSPSRNGDQPQHF	TGCGCCAGCAGCCCGTCCAGGAACGGAGATCAGCCCCAGCATTTT
-	TRBJ1-5	TRBD1	TRBV12-3/TRBV12-4	CASSFRDMTGLQHF	TGTGCCAGCAGTTTTCGAGATATGACAGGGCTCCAGCATTTT